These T cell receptor beta chains were read from a single sample in a study of blood T cells in healthy people across ages. TCRdb fed the 5' RACE reads into MiXCR, producing one record per CDR3 protein. The data hold under 1 million distinct CDR3 sequences, with around two fifths observed a single time. Sequencing was performed on blood. These receptors came from a man aged 55 to 70 in good health. The CDR3 runs from the conserved cysteine through the conserved F or W. A D gene is named only where the DNA matches it firmly. Size values are once, few and many counts, or a class for expanded clones, and some rows have none.

j_gene: TRBJ2-3
d_gene: TRBD2
v_gene: TRBV7-6
abundance: few
CDR3aa: CASSQRGFPGDTQYF
CDR3nt: TGTGCCAGCAGCCAGCGGGGGTTCCCTGGGGATACGCAGTATTTT

j_gene: TRBJ2-4
d_gene: TRBD2
v_gene: TRBV5-1
abundance: -
CDR3aa: CASRLGLASQAKNIQYF
CDR3nt: TGCGCCAGCAGATTAGGACTAGCCTCTCAAGCCAAAAACATTCAGTACTTC

j_gene: TRBJ2-3
d_gene: -
v_gene: TRBV7-2
abundance: -
CDR3aa: CAGSSKALPGDTQYF
CDR3nt: TGTGCCGGCAGCTCTAAGGCCCTCCCGGGGGATACGCAGTATTTT

j_gene: TRBJ2-1
d_gene: -
v_gene: TRBV6-2/TRBV6-3
abundance: -
CDR3aa: CASRKTGTFNEQFF
CDR3nt: TGTGCCAGCAGGAAGACCGGGACTTTTAATGAGCAGTTCTTC

j_gene: TRBJ2-1
d_gene: -
v_gene: TRBV10-3
abundance: -
CDR3aa: CAISGTGGAVTYNEQFF
CDR3nt: TGTGCCATCAGTGGCACGGGCGGGGCGGTTACCTACAATGAGCAGTTCTTC

j_gene: TRBJ1-2
d_gene: -
v_gene: TRBV5-1
abundance: -
CDR3aa: CASSLEADTYGYTF
CDR3nt: TGCGCCAGCAGCTTGGAGGCGGACACCTATGGCTACACCTTC

j_gene: TRBJ1-5
d_gene: -
v_gene: TRBV4-3
abundance: -
CDR3aa: CASRVGATSNQPQHF
CDR3nt: TGCGCCAGTAGGGTGGGGGCGACGAGCAATCAGCCCCAGCATTTT

j_gene: TRBJ2-3
d_gene: -
v_gene: TRBV9
abundance: -
CDR3aa: CASSGHQVDTQYF
CDR3nt: TGTGCCAGCAGCGGACATCAGGTAGATACGCAGTATTTT

j_gene: TRBJ2-5
d_gene: TRBD1
v_gene: TRBV7-2
abundance: -
CDR3aa: CASRSGQLTYNEQYF
CDR3nt: TGTGCCAGCAGATCGGGACAGCTTACCTACAATGAGCAGTACTTC

j_gene: TRBJ1-1
d_gene: -
v_gene: TRBV20-1
abundance: -
CDR3aa: CSARGGTDTEAFF
CDR3nt: TGCAGTGCTAGAGGAGGGACCGACACTGAAGCTTTCTTT

j_gene: TRBJ1-1
d_gene: -
v_gene: TRBV28
abundance: many
CDR3aa: CASSFGGLNTEAFF
CDR3nt: TGTGCCAGCAGTTTTGGGGGATTGAACACTGAAGCTTTCTTT

j_gene: TRBJ2-3
d_gene: -
v_gene: TRBV20-1
abundance: few
CDR3aa: CSVSQGGTDTQYF
CDR3nt: TGCAGTGTTAGTCAGGGTGGGACAGATACGCAGTATTTT

j_gene: TRBJ1-1
d_gene: -
v_gene: TRBV7-9
abundance: -
CDR3aa: CASSLTREAFF
CDR3nt: TGTGCCAGCAGCTTAACGAGGGAAGCTTTCTTT

j_gene: TRBJ2-7
d_gene: -
v_gene: TRBV10-3
abundance: many
CDR3aa: CAISEAGYEQYF
CDR3nt: TGTGCCATCAGTGAAGCCGGGTACGAGCAGTACTTC

j_gene: TRBJ2-7
d_gene: TRBD1
v_gene: TRBV11-3
abundance: -
CDR3aa: CASSFGTASSSYEQYF
CDR3nt: TGTGCCAGCAGCTTCGGGACAGCCTCTAGCTCCTACGAGCAGTACTTC

j_gene: TRBJ2-3
d_gene: -
v_gene: TRBV3-1
abundance: -
CDR3aa: CASSPQRAGTDTQYF
CDR3nt: TGTGCCAGCAGCCCACAGCGCGCTGGCACAGATACGCAGTATTTT

j_gene: TRBJ2-3
d_gene: -
v_gene: TRBV20-1
abundance: -
CDR3aa: CSAKLRTSTDTQYF
CDR3nt: TGCAGTGCTAAACTCAGGACTAGCACAGATACGCAGTATTTT

j_gene: TRBJ2-1
d_gene: -
v_gene: TRBV24-1
abundance: -
CDR3aa: CATSVGGAYNEQFF
CDR3nt: TGTGCCACCAGTGTCGGCGGGGCTTACAATGAGCAGTTCTTC

j_gene: TRBJ1-6
d_gene: TRBD1
v_gene: TRBV5-1
abundance: -
CDR3aa: CASSQRQGSNSPLHF
CDR3nt: TGCGCCAGCAGCCAAAGACAGGGAAGTAATTCACCCCTCCACTTT

j_gene: TRBJ2-1
d_gene: -
v_gene: TRBV4-1
abundance: -
CDR3aa: CASSRTGNQETQFF
CDR3nt: TGCGCCAGCAGCCGAACGGGGAACCAAGAGACCCAGTTCTTC

j_gene: TRBJ2-1
d_gene: -
v_gene: TRBV5-1
abundance: -
CDR3aa: CASSYIKRVVHNEQFF
CDR3nt: TGCGCCAGCAGCTACATCAAGAGGGTGGTCCACAATGAGCAGTTCTTC

j_gene: TRBJ2-1
d_gene: TRBD2
v_gene: TRBV4-3
abundance: -
CDR3aa: CASSPSGGGYNEQFF
CDR3nt: TGCGCCAGCAGCCCTAGCGGGGGGGGATACAATGAGCAGTTCTTC

j_gene: TRBJ1-6
d_gene: TRBD1
v_gene: TRBV5-1
abundance: -
CDR3aa: CASSLGWTGGNNSPLHF
CDR3nt: TGCGCCAGCAGCTTGGGGTGGACAGGGGGCAATAATTCACCCCTCCACTTT